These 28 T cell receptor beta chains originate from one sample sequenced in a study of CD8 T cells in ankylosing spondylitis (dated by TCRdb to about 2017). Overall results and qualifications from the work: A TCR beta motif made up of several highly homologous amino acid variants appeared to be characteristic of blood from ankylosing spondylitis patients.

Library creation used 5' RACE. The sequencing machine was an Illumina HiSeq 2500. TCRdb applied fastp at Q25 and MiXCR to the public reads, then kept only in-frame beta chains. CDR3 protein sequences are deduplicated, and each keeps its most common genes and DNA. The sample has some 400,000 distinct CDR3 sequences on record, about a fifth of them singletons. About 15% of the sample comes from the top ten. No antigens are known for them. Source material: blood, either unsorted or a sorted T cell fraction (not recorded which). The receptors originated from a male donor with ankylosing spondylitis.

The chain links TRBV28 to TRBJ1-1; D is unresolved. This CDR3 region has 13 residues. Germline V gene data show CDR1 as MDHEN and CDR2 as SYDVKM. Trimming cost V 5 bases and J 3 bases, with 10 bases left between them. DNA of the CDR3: TGTGCCAGCAGTCCAGCGGTCGACACTGAAGCTTTCTTT. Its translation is CASSPAVDTEAFF.

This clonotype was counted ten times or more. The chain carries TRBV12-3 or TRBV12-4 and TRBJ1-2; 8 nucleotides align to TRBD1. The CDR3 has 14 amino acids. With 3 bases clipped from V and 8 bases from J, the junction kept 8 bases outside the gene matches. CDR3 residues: CASSLETGAGGYTF. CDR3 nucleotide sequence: TGTGCCAGCAGTTTGGAGACAGGGGCGGGAGGCTACACCTTC.

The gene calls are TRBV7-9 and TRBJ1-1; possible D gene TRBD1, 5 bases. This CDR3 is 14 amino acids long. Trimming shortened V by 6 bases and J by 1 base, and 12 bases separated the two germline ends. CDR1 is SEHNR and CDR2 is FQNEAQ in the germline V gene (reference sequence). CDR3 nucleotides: TGTGCCAGCAGGGCCGGGACGGGGAACACTGAAGCTTTCTTT. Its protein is CASRAGTGNTEAFF.

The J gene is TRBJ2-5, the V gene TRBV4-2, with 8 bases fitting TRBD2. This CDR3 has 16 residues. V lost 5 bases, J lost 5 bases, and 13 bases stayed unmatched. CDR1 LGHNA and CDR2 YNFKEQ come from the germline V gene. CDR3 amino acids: CASSESKAGVDETQYF. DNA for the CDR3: TGTGCCAGCAGCGAGTCTAAAGCGGGAGTCGACGAGACCCAGTACTTC.

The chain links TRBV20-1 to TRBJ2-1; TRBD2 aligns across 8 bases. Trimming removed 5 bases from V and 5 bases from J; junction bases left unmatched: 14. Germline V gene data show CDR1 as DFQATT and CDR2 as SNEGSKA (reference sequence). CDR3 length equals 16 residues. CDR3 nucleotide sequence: TGCAGTGCTCCTAGTCGCGAGCGGGAGTACCACAATGAGCAGTTCTTC. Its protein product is CSAPSREREYHNEQFF.

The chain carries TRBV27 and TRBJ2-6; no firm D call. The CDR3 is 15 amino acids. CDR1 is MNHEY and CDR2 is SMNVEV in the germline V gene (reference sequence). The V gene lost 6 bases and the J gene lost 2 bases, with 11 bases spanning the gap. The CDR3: CASSPPRAGANVLTF. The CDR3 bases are TGTGCCAGCAGCCCACCCAGAGCTGGGGCCAACGTCCTGACTTTC.

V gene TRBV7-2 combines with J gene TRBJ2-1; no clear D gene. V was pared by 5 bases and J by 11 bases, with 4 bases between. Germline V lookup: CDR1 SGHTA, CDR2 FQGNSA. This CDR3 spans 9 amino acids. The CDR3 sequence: CASSSKQFF. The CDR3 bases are TGTGCCAGCAGCAGCAAGCAGTTCTTC.

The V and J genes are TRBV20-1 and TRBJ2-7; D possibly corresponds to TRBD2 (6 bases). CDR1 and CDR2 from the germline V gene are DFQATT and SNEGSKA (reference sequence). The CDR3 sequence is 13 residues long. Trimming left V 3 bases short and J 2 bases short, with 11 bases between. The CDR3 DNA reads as TGCAGTGCTAGCGCGGGATCCACCTACGAGCAGTACTTC. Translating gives CSASAGSTYEQYF.

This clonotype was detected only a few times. CDR3 DNA sequence: TGCAGTGCTAGAGATTTAGACCTCTCTGGGGCCAACGTCCTGACTTTC. Its protein is CSARDLDLSGANVLTF. The rearrangement uses TRBV20-1 and TRBJ2-6; no clear D. Germline assignment: CDR1 DFQATT and CDR2 SNEGSKA (reference sequence). The V and J ends lost 0 bases and 0 bases respectively, with 9 bases between them. CDR3 length: 16 residues.

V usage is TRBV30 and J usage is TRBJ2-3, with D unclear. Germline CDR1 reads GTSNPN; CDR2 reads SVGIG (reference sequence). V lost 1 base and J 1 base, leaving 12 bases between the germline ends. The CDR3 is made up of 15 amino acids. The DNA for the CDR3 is TGTGCCTGGAGTGAACGTGTAGCTCGCACAGATACGCAGTATTTT. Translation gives CAWSERVARTDTQYF.

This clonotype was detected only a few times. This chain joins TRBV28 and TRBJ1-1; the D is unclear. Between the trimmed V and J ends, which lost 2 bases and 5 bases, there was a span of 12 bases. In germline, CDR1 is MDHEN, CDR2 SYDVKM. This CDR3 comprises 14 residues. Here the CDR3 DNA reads TGTGCCAGCAGTTTAAGTGGGGAGCCGACTGAAGCTTTCTTT. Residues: CASSLSGEPTEAFF. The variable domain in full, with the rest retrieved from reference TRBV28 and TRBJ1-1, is DVKVTQSSRYLVKRTGEKVFLECVQDMDHENMFWYRQDPGLGLRLIYFSYDVKMKEKGDIPEGYSVSREKKERFSLILESASTNQTSMYLCASSLSGEPTEAFFGQGTRLTVV.

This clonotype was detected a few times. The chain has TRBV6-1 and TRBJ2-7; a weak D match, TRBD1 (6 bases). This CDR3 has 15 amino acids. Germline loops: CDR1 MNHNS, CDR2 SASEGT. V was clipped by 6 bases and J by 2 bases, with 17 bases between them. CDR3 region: CASSRGRDKPYEQYF. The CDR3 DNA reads TGTGCCAGCAGCCGTGGCCGGGACAAGCCCTACGAGCAGTACTTC.

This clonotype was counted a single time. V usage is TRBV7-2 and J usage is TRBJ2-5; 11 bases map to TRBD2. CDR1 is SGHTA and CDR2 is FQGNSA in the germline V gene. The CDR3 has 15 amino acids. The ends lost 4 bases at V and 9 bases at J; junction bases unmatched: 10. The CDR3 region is CASSSDFSGRGAQYF. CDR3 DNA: TGTGCCAGCAGCTCGGACTTTAGCGGGAGGGGGGCCCAGTACTTC.

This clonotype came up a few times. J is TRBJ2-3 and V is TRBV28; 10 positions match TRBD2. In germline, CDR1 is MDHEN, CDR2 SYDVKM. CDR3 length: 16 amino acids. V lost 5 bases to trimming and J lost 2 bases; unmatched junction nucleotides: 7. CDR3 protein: CASSSGLAVDTDTQYF. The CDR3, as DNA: TGTGCCAGCAGTAGTGGACTAGCGGTAGACACAGATACGCAGTATTTT.

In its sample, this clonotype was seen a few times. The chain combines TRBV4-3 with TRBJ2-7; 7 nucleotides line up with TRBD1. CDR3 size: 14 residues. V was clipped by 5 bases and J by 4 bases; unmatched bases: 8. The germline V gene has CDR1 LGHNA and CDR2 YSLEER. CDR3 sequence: CASSTQQGIYEQYF. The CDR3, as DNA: TGCGCCAGCAGCACCCAACAGGGGATATACGAGCAGTACTTC.

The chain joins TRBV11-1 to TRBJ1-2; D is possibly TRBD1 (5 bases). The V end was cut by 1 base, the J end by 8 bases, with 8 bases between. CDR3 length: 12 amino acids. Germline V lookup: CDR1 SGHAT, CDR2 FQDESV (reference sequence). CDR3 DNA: TGTGCCAGCAGCTTAGACAGGATCGGCTACACCTTC. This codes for CASSLDRIGYTF.

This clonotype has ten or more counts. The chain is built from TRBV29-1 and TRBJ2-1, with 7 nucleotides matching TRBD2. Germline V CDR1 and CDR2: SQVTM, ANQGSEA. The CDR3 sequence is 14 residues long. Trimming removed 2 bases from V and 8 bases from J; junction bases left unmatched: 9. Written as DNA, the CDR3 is TGCAGCGTTGAACGGCGGGAGTTACTTGATGAGCAGTTCTTC. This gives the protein CSVERRELLDEQFF.

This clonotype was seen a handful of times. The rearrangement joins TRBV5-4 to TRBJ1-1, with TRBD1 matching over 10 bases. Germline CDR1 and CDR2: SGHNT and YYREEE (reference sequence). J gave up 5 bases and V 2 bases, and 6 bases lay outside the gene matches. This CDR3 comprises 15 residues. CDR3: CASSFDRGRGTEAFF. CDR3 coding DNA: TGTGCCAGCAGCTTCGACAGGGGGCGAGGAACTGAAGCTTTCTTT.

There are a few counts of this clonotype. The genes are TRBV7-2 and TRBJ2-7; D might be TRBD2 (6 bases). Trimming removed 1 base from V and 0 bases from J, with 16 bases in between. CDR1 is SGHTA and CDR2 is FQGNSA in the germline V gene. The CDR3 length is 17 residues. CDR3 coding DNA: TGTGCCAGCAGCTTAGTCCCTAGCGTATTAAGCTCCTACGAGCAGTACTTC. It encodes CASSLVPSVLSSYEQYF.

CDR3 DNA: TGTGCCAGCAGCTTTCACGGGGACAGGGGTAGGAAGACCCAGTACTTC. Its translation: CASSFHGDRGRKTQYF. This sequence joins TRBV12-3 or TRBV12-4 and TRBJ2-5; 10 positions match TRBD1. The CDR3 is 16 amino acids. Trimming removed 6 bases from V and 6 bases from J; junction bases left unmatched: 13.

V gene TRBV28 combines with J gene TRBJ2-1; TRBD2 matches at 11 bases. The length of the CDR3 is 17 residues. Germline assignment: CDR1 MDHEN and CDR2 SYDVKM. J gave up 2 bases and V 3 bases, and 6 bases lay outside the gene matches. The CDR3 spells CASSFTSGRITYNEQFF. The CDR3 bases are TGTGCCAGCAGTTTCACTAGCGGGAGAATTACCTACAATGAGCAGTTCTTC.

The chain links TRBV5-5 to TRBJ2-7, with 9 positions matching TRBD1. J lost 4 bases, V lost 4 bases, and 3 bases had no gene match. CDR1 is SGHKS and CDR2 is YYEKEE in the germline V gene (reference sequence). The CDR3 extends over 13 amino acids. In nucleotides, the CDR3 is TGTGCCAGCAGCCGGACAGGGGAATACGAGCAGTACTTC. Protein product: CASSRTGEYEQYF.

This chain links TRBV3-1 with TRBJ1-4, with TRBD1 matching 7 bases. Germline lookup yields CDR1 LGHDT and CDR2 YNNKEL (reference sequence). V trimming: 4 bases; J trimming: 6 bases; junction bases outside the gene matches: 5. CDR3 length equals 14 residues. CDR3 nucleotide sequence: TGTGCCAGCAGCCGGAGGGGGCTGGATGAAAAACTGTTTTTT. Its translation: CASSRRGLDEKLFF.

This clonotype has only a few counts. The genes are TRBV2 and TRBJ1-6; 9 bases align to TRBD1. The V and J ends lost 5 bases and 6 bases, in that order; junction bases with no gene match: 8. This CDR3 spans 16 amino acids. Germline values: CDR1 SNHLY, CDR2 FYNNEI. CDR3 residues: CASSPETGGSNSPLHF. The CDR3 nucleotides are TGTGCCAGCAGTCCAGAGACAGGGGGATCTAATTCACCCCTCCACTTT.

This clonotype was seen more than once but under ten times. CDR3 region: CASRGQISTDTQYF. CDR3 in DNA: TGCGCCAGCAGAGGGCAGATCAGCACAGATACGCAGTATTTT. V usage is TRBV5-1 and J usage is TRBJ2-3; D remains unclear. Trimming pared 5 bases from V and 0 bases from J, leaving 10 bases between. The CDR3 extends over 14 amino acids. Germline CDR1 reads SGHRS; CDR2 reads YFSETQ. Full variable domain (missing parts from reference TRBV5-1 and TRBJ2-3): KAGVTQTPRYLIKTRGQQVTLSCSPISGHRSVSWYQQTPGQGLQFLFEYFSETQRNKGNFPGRFSGRQFSNSRSEMNVSTLELGDSALYLCASRGQISTDTQYFGPGTRLTVL.

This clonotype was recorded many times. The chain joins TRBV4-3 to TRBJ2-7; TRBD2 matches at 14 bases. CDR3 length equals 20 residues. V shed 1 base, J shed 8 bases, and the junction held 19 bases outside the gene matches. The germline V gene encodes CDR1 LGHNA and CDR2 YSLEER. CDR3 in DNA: TGCGCCAGCAGCCAAGGCGTTTCGACTAGCGGGAGGGCCCCCTCCCTTCAGCAGTACTTC. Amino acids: CASSQGVSTSGRAPSLQQYF.

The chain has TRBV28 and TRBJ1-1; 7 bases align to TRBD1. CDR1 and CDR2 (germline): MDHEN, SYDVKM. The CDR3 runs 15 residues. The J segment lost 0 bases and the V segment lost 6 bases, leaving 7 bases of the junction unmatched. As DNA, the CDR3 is TGTGCCAGCAGAGTGACCGGGACAGTGAACACTGAAGCTTTCTTT. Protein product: CASRVTGTVNTEAFF.

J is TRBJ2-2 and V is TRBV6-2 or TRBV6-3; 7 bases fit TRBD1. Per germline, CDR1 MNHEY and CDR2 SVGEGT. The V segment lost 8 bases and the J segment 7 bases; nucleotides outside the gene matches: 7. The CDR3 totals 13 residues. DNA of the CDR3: TGTGCCAGCCGGGACAGTTCTGTCGGGGAGCTGTTTTTT. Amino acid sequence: CASRDSSVGELFF.